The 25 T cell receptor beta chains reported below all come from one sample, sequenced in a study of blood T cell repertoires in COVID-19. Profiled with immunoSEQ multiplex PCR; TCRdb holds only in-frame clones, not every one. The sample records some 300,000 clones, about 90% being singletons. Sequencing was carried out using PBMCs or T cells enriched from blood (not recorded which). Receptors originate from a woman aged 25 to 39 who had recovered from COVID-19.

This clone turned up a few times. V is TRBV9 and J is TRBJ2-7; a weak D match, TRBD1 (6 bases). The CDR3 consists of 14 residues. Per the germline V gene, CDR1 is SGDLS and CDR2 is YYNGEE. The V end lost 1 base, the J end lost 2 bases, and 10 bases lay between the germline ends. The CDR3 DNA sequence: TGTGCCAGCAGCGTACAGGACAGAACCTACGAGCAGTACTTC. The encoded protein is CASSVQDRTYEQYF.

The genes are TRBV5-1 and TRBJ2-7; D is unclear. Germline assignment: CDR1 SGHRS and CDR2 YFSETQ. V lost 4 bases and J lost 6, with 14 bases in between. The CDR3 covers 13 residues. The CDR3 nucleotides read TGCGCCAGCAGCATGGACGGTTTCGGCGAGCAGTACTTC. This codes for CASSMDGFGEQYF.

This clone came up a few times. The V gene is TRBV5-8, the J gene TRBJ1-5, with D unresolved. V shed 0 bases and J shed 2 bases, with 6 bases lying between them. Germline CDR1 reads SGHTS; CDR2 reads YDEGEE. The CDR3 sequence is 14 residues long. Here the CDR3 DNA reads TGTGCCAGCAGCTTGGCCTCGGGCAATCAGCCCCAGCATTTT. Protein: CASSLASGNQPQHF.

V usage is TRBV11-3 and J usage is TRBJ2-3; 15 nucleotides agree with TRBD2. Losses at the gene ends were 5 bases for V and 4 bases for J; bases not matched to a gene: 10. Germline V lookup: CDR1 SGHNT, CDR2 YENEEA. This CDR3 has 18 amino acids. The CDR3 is CASSMGLAGGQKADTQYF. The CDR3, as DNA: TGTGCCAGCAGCATGGGACTAGCGGGGGGCCAGAAAGCAGATACGCAGTATTTT.

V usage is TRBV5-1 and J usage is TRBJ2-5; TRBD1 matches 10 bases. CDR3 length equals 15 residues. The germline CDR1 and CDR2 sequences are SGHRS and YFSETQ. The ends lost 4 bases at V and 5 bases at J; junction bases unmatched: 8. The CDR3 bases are TGCGCCAGCAGCGCCCGACAGGGGGCAGGGGAGACCCAGTACTTC. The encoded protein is CASSARQGAGETQYF.

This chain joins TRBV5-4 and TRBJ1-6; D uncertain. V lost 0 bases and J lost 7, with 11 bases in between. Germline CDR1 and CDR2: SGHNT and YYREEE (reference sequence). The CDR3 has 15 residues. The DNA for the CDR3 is TGTGCCAGCAGCTTGGCCAAGGAGCAGAATTCACCCCTCCACTTT. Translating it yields CASSLAKEQNSPLHF.

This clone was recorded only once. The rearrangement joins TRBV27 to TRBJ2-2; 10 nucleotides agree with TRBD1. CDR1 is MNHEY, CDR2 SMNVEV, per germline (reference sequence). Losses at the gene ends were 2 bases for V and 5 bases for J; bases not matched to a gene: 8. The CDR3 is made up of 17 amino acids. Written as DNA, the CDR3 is TGTGCCAGCAGTTTAGTTCGGGGACAGGGGTCAACCGGGGAGCTGTTTTTT. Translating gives CASSLVRGQGSTGELFF.

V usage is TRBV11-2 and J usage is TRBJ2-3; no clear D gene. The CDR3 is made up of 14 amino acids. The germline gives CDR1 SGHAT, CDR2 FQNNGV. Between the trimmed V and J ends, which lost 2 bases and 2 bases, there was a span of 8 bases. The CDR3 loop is CASSLSQITDTQYF. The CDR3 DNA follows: TGTGCCAGCAGCTTATCCCAGATCACAGATACGCAGTATTTT.

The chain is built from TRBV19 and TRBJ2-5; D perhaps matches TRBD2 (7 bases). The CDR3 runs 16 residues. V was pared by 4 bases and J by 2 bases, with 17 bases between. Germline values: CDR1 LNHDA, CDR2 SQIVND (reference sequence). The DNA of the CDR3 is TGTGCCAGTAGTAAGTTGGCGGGGGCCCAACAAGAGACCCAGTACTTC. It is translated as CASSKLAGAQQETQYF.

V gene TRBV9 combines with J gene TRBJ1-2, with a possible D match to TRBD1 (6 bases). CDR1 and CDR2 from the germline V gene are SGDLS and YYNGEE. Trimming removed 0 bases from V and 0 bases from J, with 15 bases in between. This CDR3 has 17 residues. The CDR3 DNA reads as TGTGCCAGCAGCGTAGACCCCACCGGACAGTCTAACTATGGCTACACCTTC. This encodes CASSVDPTGQSNYGYTF.

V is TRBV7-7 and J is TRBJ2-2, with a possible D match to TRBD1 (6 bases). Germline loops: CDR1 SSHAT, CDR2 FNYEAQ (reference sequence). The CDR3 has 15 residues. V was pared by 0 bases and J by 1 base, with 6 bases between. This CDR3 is CASSLAQGNTGELFF. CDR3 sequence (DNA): TGTGCCAGCAGCTTAGCACAGGGGAACACCGGGGAGCTGTTTTTT.

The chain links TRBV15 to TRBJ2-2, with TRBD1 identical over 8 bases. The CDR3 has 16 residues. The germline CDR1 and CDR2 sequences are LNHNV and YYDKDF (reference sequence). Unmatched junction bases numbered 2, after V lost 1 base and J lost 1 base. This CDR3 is CATSRGTGRNTGELFF. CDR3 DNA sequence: TGTGCCACCAGCAGAGGGACAGGGCGGAACACCGGGGAGCTGTTTTTT.

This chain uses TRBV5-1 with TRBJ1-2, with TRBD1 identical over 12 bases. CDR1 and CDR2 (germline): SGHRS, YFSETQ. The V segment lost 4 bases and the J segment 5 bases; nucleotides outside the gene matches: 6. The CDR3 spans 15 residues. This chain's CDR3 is CASSTGTGGAYGYTF. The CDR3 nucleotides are TGCGCCAGCAGCACAGGGACAGGGGGCGCATATGGCTACACCTTC.

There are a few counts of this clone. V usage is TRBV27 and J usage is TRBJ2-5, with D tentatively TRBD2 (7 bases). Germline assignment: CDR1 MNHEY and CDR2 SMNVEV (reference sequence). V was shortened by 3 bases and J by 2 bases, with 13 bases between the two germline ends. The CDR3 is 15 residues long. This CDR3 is CASSFGGLGQETQYF. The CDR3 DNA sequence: TGTGCCAGCAGTTTCGGGGGGCTTGGGCAAGAGACCCAGTACTTC.

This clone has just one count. The CDR3 spells CSVPGLAGGLQETQYF. CDR3 nucleotide sequence: TGCAGCGTGCCGGGACTAGCGGGAGGGCTACAAGAGACCCAGTACTTC. The chain carries TRBV29-1 and TRBJ2-5, with 16 bases fitting TRBD2. The CDR3 consists of 16 residues. The V gene end was trimmed by 6 bases and the J gene end by 2 bases; junction bases not matched to a gene: 6. CDR1 is SQVTM, CDR2 ANQGSEA, per germline.

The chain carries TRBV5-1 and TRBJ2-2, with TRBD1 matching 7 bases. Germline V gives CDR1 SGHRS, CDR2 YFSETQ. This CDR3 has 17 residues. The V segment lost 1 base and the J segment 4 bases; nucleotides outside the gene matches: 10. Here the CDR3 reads CASSLWGDRAGTGELFF. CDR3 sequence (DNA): TGCGCCAGCAGCTTGTGGGGCGACAGGGCTGGCACCGGGGAGCTGTTTTTT.

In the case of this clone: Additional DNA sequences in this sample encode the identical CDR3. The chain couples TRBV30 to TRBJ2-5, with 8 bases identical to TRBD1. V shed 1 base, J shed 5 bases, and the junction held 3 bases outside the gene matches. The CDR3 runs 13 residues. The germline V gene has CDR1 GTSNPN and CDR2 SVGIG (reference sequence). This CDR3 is CAWSEDRVETQYF. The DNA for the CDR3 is TGTGCCTGGAGTGAGGACAGGGTTGAGACCCAGTACTTC.

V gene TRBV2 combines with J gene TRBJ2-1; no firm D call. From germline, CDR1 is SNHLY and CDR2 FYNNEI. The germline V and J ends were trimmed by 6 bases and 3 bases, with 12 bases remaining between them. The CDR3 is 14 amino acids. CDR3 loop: CASSPDWVYNEQFF. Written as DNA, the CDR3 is TGTGCCAGCAGCCCAGACTGGGTCTACAATGAGCAGTTCTTC.

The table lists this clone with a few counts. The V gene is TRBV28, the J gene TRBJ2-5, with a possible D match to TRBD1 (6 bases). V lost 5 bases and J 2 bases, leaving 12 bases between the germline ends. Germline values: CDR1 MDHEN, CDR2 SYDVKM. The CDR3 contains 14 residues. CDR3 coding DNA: TGTGCCAGCAGTACGACAGGTTGGCAAGAGACCCAGTACTTC. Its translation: CASSTTGWQETQYF.

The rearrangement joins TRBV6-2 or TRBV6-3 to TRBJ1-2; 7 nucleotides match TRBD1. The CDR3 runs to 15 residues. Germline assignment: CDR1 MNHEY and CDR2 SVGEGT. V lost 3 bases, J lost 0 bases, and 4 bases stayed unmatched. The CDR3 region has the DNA TGTGCCAGCAGTTATGGGGACAGCACTAACTATGGCTACACCTTC. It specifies CASSYGDSTNYGYTF.

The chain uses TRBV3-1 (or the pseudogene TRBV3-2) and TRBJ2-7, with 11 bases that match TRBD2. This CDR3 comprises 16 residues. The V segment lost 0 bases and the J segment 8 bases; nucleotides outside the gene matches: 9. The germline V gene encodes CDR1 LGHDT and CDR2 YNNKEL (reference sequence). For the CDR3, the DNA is TGTGCCAGCAGCCAAGAACTAGCGGGGGAGGCTACGAAGCAGTACTTC. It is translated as CASSQELAGEATKQYF.

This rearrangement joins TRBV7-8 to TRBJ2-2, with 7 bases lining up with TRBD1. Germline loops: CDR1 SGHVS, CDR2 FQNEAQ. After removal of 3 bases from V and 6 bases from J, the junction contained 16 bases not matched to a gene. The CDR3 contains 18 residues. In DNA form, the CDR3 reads TGTGCCAGCAGCTTGAAACCGACAGGGTTAGGGGATTCCGGGGAGCTGTTTTTT. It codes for CASSLKPTGLGDSGELFF.

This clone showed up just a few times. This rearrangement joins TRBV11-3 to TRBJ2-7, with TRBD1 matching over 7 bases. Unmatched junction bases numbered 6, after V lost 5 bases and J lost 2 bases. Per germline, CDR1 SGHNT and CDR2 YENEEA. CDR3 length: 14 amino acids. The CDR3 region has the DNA TGTGCCAGCAGCGGGGCAGGGGGAACCTACGAGCAGTACTTC. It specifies CASSGAGGTYEQYF.

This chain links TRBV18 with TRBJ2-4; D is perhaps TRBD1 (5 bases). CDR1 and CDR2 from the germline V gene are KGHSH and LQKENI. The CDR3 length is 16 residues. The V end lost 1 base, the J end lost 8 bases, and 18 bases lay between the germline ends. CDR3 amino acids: CASSPLPRQQGDIQYF. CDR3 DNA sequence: TGTGCCAGCTCACCACTTCCGCGACAGCAAGGGGACATTCAGTACTTC.

CDR3 DNA: TGTGCCAGCAGCCCCCCCGGGGGGTTAGGGCAGTACTTC. Translation: CASSPPGGLGQYF. V usage is TRBV7-9 and J usage is TRBJ2-7; 7 bases match TRBD2. The CDR3 runs to 13 residues. V shed 5 bases, J shed 9 bases, and the junction held 10 bases outside the gene matches. Germline V CDR1 and CDR2: SEHNR, FQNEAQ (reference sequence).